This T cell receptor beta chain was sequenced for a study of blood T cell repertoires in COVID-19. As for the study in general: Donors in the United States, Italy and Spain gave samples during acute or convalescent COVID-19. In each case, the material was cDNA or gDNA derived from T cells, B-cell-depleted T cells, or PBMCs.

The germline CDR1 and CDR2 sequences are SEHNR and FQNEAQ (reference sequence). CDR3 length: 13 amino acids. Between the trimmed V and J ends, which lost 5 bases and 7 bases, there was a span of 9 bases. Study processing details: Amplification of reference gene primers provided the estimated nucleated cell counts. Profiled with immunoSEQ multiplex PCR; TCRdb holds only in-frame clones, not every one. D and trimming were read from the DNA, whereas the V and J calls and clone size are those reported in that table. The sample shows tens of thousands of clones, just over 85% of them seen only once. This clonotype originated in a man in his 70s with acute or convalescent COVID-19. The J gene is TRBJ1-6, the V gene TRBV7-9; D is uncertain. Sequenced input: peripheral blood. CDR3 region: CASSKERNSPLHF. CDR3 bases: TGTGCCAGCAGCAAAGAGAGAAATTCACCCCTCCACTTT.